This TCR beta chain was identified during a study of T cells of healthy individuals. TCRdb fed the 5' RACE reads into MiXCR, producing one record per CDR3 protein. In the table there are about 100,000 distinct CDR3 sequences, approximately 16% of which are singletons. This clonotype appeared many times. The CDR3 length is 15 residues. V lost 5 bases, J lost 2 bases, and 13 bases lay in between. From germline, CDR1 is LNHDA and CDR2 SQIVND (reference sequence). The rearrangement uses TRBV19 and TRBJ2-1; tentatively, D is TRBD1 or TRBD2 (6 bases each). This receptor was taken from a human donor in good health. The CDR3 sequence is CASSPRGPPYNEQFF. The CDR3 DNA follows: TGTGCCAGTAGTCCCCGGGGGCCGCCCTACAATGAGCAGTTCTTC.